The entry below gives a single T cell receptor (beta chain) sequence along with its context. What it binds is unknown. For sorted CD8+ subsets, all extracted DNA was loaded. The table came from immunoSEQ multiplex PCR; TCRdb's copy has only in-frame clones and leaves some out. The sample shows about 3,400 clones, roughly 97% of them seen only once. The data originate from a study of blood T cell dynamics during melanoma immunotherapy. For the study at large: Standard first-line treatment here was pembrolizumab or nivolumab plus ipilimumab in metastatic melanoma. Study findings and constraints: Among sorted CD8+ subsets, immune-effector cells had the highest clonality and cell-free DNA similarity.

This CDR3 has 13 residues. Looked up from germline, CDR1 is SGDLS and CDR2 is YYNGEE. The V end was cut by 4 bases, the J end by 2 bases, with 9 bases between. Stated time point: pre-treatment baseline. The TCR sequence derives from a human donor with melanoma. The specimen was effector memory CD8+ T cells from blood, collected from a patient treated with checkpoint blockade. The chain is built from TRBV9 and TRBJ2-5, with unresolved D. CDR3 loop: CASSPLRQETQYF. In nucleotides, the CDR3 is TGTGCCAGCAGCCCTCTCCGGCAAGAGACCCAGTACTTC.